These 14 T cell receptor beta chains were all obtained from the same sample, sequenced in a study of blood T cell repertoires in COVID-19. The method was immunoSEQ multiplex PCR; TCRdb's version includes in-frame clones alone and lacks a portion of them. The sample carries about 230,000 clones, roughly 84% recorded once. Sequencing was done on a sample of peripheral blood. The receptors come from a man aged 35-49 years with acute or convalescent COVID-19.

The CDR3 coding sequence is TGCGCCAGCAGTGTCGACTCGGGGACTGAAGCTTTCTTT. This codes for CASSVDSGTEAFF. The rearrangement links TRBV4-1 to TRBJ1-1, with D unclear. Germline CDR1 MGHRA, CDR2 YSYEKL. Trimming took off 6 bases at V and 5 bases at J, with 13 bases between the two ends. This CDR3 spans 13 amino acids.

The rearrangement joins TRBV19 to TRBJ1-4, with no clear D. Germline lookup yields CDR1 LNHDA and CDR2 SQIVND (reference sequence). The CDR3 totals 10 residues. CDR3 loop: CVRKPEKLFF. The CDR3 nucleotides read TGTGTACGAAAGCCGGAAAAACTGTTTTTT.

The V gene is TRBV5-4, the J gene TRBJ2-1; 9 positions agree with TRBD2. V lost 4 bases, J lost 6 bases, and 11 bases stayed unmatched. The CDR3 has 16 residues. The germline V gene encodes CDR1 SGHNT and CDR2 YYREEE (reference sequence). The CDR3 is CASSPQGGGVVNEQFF. The CDR3, as DNA: TGTGCCAGCAGCCCCCAAGGCGGGGGGGTTGTCAATGAGCAGTTCTTC.

The gene calls are TRBV4-1 and TRBJ2-1; 9 nucleotides line up with TRBD2. The V and J ends lost 4 bases and 5 bases, in that order; junction bases with no gene match: 9. The CDR3 is 16 amino acids. Germline V lookup: CDR1 MGHRA, CDR2 YSYEKL. The CDR3 reads CASSRGAGGDNNEQFF. CDR3 sequence (DNA): TGCGCCAGCAGCCGCGGCGCGGGAGGGGACAACAATGAGCAGTTCTTC.

The chain has TRBV5-1 and TRBJ1-1, with 7 bases fitting TRBD1. The trim removed 4 bases at V and 5 bases at J, leaving 14 bases unmatched. The CDR3 is 16 residues long. Germline V lookup: CDR1 SGHRS, CDR2 YFSETQ. The CDR3 DNA reads TGCGCCAGCAGCATCCGACAGGGAGGAAAGGGGACTGAAGCTTTCTTT. It specifies CASSIRQGGKGTEAFF.

This chain uses TRBV21-1 with TRBJ1-6; the table's D gene call, TRBD1, was not cross checked with the DNA. TRBV21-1 is classified as a pseudogene. The CDR3 runs 15 residues. The CDR3 sequence: CASTPGQGKSSPLHF. The CDR3 DNA is TGTGCCAGCACCCCGGGACAGGGGAAAAGTTCACCCCTCCACTTT.

This clone was detected only a few times. The V and J genes are TRBV7-2 and TRBJ1-1; D remains unclear. V was trimmed by 2 bases and J by 2 bases, leaving 15 bases between them. Looked up from germline, CDR1 is SGHTA and CDR2 is FQGNSA. CDR3 length equals 16 residues. The CDR3 sequence: CASSLLVGLGNTEAFF. CDR3 nucleotide sequence: TGTGCCAGCAGCTTATTGGTTGGGCTTGGCAACACTGAAGCTTTCTTT.

The rearrangement uses TRBV6-5 and TRBJ1-3, with 7 bases lining up with TRBD1. The CDR3 runs to 12 residues. Germline V gene data show CDR1 as MNHEY and CDR2 as SVGAGI. J gave up 7 bases and V 5 bases, and 2 bases lay outside the gene matches. CDR3 sequence reads: CASSRRGNTIYF. The CDR3 DNA sequence: TGTGCCAGCAGTCGCAGGGGGAACACCATATATTTT.

The rearrangement joins TRBV7-2 to TRBJ2-5, with a tentative D call TRBD2 (5 bases). V gave up 0 bases and J gave up 5 bases, with 10 bases separating them. Germline CDR1 SGHTA, CDR2 FQGNSA. This CDR3 region has 14 residues. In DNA form, the CDR3 reads TGTGCCAGCAGCTTAGCGTGGAGGCTGGAGACCCAGTACTTC. Translation: CASSLAWRLETQYF.

This chain joins TRBV19 and TRBJ2-1; D gene unclear. CDR3 size: 13 residues. V lost 3 bases and J lost 3, with 6 bases in between. Germline V gene data show CDR1 as LNHDA and CDR2 as SQIVND (reference sequence). CDR3 DNA: TGTGCCAGTAGTATGATAGTCTACAATGAGCAGTTCTTC. Translating gives CASSMIVYNEQFF.

This clone was counted between two and nine times. This sample also contains other DNA sequences that code for the same CDR3. The chain couples TRBV11-2 to TRBJ2-1; the D is unclear. Germline V gene lookup returns CDR1 SGHAT and CDR2 FQNNGV. The CDR3 sequence is 13 residues long. Trimming left V 5 bases short and J 4 bases short, with 9 bases between. The CDR3, as DNA: TGTGCCAGCAGCCTAGGGCCATACAATGAGCAGTTCTTC. Translating it yields CASSLGPYNEQFF.

The chain recombines TRBV7-8 with TRBJ2-7, with D perhaps matching TRBD2 (5 bases). The germline gives CDR1 SGHVS, CDR2 FQNEAQ. V shed 4 bases and J shed 9 bases, with 22 bases lying between them. The CDR3 contains 15 residues. As DNA, the CDR3 is TGTGCCAGCAGCTATAGCCCTGTCGGGGTAGCAGGGCAGTACTTC. Translation: CASSYSPVGVAGQYF.

With respect to this clone: The same CDR3 is also encoded by other DNA sequences in this sample. The J gene is TRBJ2-7, the V gene TRBV4-1; the match to TRBD1 covers 8 bases. Germline loops: CDR1 MGHRA, CDR2 YSYEKL. The length of the CDR3 is 14 residues. V trimming: 1 base; J trimming: 2 bases; junction bases outside the gene matches: 1. This CDR3 is CASSQGDRPYEQYF. The CDR3 DNA follows: TGCGCCAGCAGCCAAGGGGACAGGCCCTACGAGCAGTACTTC.

The chain recombines TRBV18 with TRBJ1-1; 11 nucleotides agree with TRBD1. CDR1 and CDR2 (germline): KGHSH, LQKENI. The CDR3 totals 17 residues. V shed 2 bases, J shed 0 bases, and the junction held 5 bases outside the gene matches. The CDR3 DNA reads as TGTGCCAGCTCACCAAGGACAGGGGGCGCCGTGAACACTGAAGCTTTCTTT. Translation: CASSPRTGGAVNTEAFF.